The clone carrying this T cell receptor beta chain was detected once. The CDR3 loop spans 14 amino acids. Using its own MiXCR run on the PCR reads, TCRdb lists one record per CDR3 protein. The sample holds some 1,700 distinct CDR3 sequences, under 55% seen once. These data come from a study of immune characterization of retroperitoneal liposarcoma. The sequenced material came from tumor tissue. The J gene is TRBJ2-5, the V gene TRBV12-3 or TRBV12-4; 8 nucleotides align to TRBD1. The tail of the sequence fits TRBJ2-7 better, so the J call may be wrong. This sequence originates from a female donor with retroperitoneal liposarcoma. CDR3 in DNA: TGTGCCAGCACCACCGGGACAGGTTCCTACGAGCAGTACTTC. Its protein product is CASTTGTGSYEQYF.